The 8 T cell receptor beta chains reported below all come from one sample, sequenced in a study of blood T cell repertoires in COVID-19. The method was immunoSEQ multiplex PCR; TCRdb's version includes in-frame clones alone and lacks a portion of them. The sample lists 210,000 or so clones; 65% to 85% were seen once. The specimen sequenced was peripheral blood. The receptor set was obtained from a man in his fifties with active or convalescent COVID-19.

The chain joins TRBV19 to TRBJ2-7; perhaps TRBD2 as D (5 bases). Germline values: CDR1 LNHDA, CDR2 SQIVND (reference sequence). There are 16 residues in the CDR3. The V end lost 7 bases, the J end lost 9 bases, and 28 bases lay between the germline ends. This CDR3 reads CASNPRREEGKHRQYF. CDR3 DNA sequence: TGTGCCAGTAACCCCCGCCGTGAAGAGGGTAAGCATCGGCAGTACTTC.

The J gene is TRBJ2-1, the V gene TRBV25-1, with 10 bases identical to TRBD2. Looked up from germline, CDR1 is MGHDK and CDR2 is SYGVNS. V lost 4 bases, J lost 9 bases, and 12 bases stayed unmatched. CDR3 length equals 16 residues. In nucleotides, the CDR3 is TGTGCCAGCAGTGGGAGCGGGAGGGGGGACAATGGTGAGCAGTTCTTC. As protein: CASSGSGRGDNGEQFF.

CDR3 sequence reads: CASSPGTSKGYEQYF. In DNA, the CDR3 is TGTGCCAGCAGCCCTGGGACTAGTAAGGGATACGAGCAGTACTTC. The chain couples TRBV28 to TRBJ2-7; 8 bases match TRBD2. Losses at the gene ends were 6 bases for V and 4 bases for J; bases not matched to a gene: 11. This CDR3 contains 15 residues. Germline lookup yields CDR1 MDHEN and CDR2 SYDVKM. The full variable domain, its missing parts supplied by reference TRBV28 and TRBJ2-7, is DVKVTQSSRYLVKRTGEKVFLECVQDMDHENMFWYRQDPGLGLRLIYFSYDVKMKEKGDIPEGYSVSREKKERFSLILESASTNQTSMYLCASSPGTSKGYEQYFGPGTRLTVT.

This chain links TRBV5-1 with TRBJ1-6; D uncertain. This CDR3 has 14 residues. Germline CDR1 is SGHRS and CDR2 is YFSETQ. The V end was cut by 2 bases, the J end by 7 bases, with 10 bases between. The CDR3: CASSFQAGNSPLHF. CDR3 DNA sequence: TGCGCCAGCAGCTTTCAGGCGGGCAATTCACCCCTCCACTTT.

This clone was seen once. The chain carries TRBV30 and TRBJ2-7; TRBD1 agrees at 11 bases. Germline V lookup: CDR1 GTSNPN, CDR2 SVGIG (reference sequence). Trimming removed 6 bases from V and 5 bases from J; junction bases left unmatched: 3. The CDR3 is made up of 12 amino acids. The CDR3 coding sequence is TGTGCCTGCTGGACAGGGGGCCACGAGCAGTACTTC. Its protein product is CACWTGGHEQYF. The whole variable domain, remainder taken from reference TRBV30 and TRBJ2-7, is SQTIHQWPATLVQPVGSPLSLECTVEGTSNPNLYWYRQAAGRGLQLLFYSVGIGQISSEVPQNLSASRPQDRQFILSSKKLLLSDSGFYLCACWTGGHEQYFGPGTRLTVT.

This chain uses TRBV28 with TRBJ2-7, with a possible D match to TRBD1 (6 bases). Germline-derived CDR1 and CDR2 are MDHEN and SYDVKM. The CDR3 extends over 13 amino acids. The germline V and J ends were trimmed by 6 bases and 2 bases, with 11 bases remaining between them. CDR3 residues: CASRRGQPYEQYF. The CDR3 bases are TGTGCCAGCAGGCGAGGACAGCCCTACGAGCAGTACTTC.

The CDR3, as DNA: TGTGCCACCAGCAGCTCCACCGGGTCCTGGGAGACCCAGTACTTC. As protein: CATSSSTGSWETQYF. The chain is built from TRBV15 and TRBJ2-5; D gene ambiguous. The length of the CDR3 is 15 residues. Per the germline V gene, CDR1 is LNHNV and CDR2 is YYDKDF (reference sequence). V lost 3 bases and J 5 bases, leaving 16 bases between the germline ends.

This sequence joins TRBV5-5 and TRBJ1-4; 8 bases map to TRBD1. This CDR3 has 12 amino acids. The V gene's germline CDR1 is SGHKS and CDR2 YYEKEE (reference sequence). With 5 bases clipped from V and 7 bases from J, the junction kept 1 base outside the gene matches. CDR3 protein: CASSTGGEKLFF. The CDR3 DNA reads TGTGCCAGCAGTACAGGGGGTGAAAAACTGTTTTTT.